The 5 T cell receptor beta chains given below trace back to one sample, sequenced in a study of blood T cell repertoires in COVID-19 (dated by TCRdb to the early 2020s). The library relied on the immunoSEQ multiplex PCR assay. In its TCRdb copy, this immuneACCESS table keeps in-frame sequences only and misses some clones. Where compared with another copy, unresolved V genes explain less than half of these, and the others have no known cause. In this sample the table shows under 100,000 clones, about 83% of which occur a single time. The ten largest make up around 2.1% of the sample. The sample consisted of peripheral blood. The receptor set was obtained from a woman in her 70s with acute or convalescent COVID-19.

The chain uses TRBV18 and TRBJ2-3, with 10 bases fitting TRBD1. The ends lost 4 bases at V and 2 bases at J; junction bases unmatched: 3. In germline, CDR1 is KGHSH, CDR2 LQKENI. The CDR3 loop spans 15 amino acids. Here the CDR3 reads CASSRQGASTDTQYF. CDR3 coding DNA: TGTGCCAGCTCACGACAGGGGGCCTCCACAGATACGCAGTATTTT.

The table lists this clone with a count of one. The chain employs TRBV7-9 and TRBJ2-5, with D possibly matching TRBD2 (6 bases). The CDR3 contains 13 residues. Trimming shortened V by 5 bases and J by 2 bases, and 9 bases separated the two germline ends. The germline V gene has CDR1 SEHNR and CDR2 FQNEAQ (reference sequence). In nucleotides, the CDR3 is TGTGCCAGCAGCCCAGGACTACAAGAGACCCAGTACTTC. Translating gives CASSPGLQETQYF.

The CDR3 region is CASSERAGGPDTQYF. CDR3 nucleotides: TGTGCCAGCAGCGAGAGGGCAGGAGGGCCAGATACGCAGTATTTT. The chain couples TRBV9 to TRBJ2-3; TRBD2 is a possible D gene (6 bases). CDR1 SGDLS and CDR2 YYNGEE come from the germline V gene. V lost 3 bases and J 4 bases, leaving 15 bases between the germline ends. The CDR3 runs to 15 residues.

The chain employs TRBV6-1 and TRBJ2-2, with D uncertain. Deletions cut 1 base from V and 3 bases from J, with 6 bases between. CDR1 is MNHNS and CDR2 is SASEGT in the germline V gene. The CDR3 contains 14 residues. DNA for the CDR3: TGTGCCAGCAGTGAAGTCATTTACACCGGGGAGCTGTTTTTT. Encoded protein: CASSEVIYTGELFF.

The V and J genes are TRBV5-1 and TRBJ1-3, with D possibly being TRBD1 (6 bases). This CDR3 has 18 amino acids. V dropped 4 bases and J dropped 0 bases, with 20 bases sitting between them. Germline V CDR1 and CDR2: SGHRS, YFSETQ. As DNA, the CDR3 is TGCGCCAGCAGCCTCGAAGGACAGCAATCTTACTCTGGAAACACCATATATTTT. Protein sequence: CASSLEGQQSYSGNTIYF.